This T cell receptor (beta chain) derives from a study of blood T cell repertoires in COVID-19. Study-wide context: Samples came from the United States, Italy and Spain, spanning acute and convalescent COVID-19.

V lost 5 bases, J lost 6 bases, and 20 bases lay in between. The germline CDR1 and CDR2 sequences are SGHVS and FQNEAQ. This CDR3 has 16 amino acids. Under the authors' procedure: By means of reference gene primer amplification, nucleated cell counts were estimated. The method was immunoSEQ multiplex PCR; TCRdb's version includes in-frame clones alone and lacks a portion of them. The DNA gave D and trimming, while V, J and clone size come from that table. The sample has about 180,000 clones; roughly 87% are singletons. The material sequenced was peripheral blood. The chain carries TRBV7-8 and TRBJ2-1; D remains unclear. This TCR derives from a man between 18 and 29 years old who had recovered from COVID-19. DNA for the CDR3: TGTGCCAGCAGCCCCGGCGCAGCGCTAAACCTCAATGAGCAGTTCTTC. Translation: CASSPGAALNLNEQFF.